The sample holds a few counts of the clone carrying this T cell receptor (beta chain). Its matching antigen is unknown. In the same sample, other DNA sequences code for this CDR3. This record belongs to a study of T cell responses to AZD1222 COVID-19 vaccine. As for the study in general: Second-dose intervals near 4 or 12 weeks were combined. Overall study results and limits: Baseline antibody screening turned up just six or seven seropositive AZD1222 recipients. Elevations in Spike-specific TCR breadth and depth followed administration of two AZD1222 doses. Mapped onto spike, vaccine-associated CD4 TCRs spanned it and were dominant at 160-218 and 743-854.

Using immunoSEQ multiplex PCR, the repertoire was profiled, and TCRdb retains in-frame clones only, with some absent. The table lists 99,000 or so clones, about 81% of them singletons. Trimming at V came to 10 bases and at J to 3 bases, leaving 5 bases not matched to a gene. The germline gives CDR1 MNHEY, CDR2 SMNVEV (reference sequence). The CDR3 is made up of 13 amino acids. The chain recombines TRBV27 with TRBJ1-5, with 8 bases matching TRBD1. This clonotype originated in an adult in good health. The sequencing used peripheral blood, collected on day 0 of AZD1222 vaccination. Here the CDR3 DNA reads TGTGCCACCCGACAGGGGAACAATCAGCCCCAGCATTTT. Its protein is CATRQGNNQPQHF.